This is a list of T cell receptor beta chains from one sample in a study of blood T cell repertoires in COVID-19. Generated by immunoSEQ multiplex PCR, the TCRdb table keeps only in-frame clones and is missing some. The sample holds 250,000 to 350,000 clones, roughly 86% seen once. The source material was PBMCs or T cells enriched from blood (not recorded which). The receptors derive from a woman aged 25 to 39 who had recovered from COVID-19. Each CDR3 is given with its conserved first and last residue. A D gene is named only where the DNA matches it firmly. Clone size appears in some rows only: once, few, many, or a class for an expanded clone.

j_gene,d_gene,abundance,v_gene,CDR3aa,CDR3nt
TRBJ1-2,NA,NA,TRBV5-6,CASSLAQVQDGYTF,TGTGCCAGCAGCTTGGCCCAGGTACAGGATGGCTACACCTTC
TRBJ2-7,TRBD1,NA,TRBV3-1/TRBV3-2,CASSPHPRQGYEQYF,TGTGCCAGCAGCCCCCATCCAAGACAGGGCTACGAGCAGTACTTC
TRBJ1-1,TRBD1,NA,TRBV5-1,CASCFGGTGVSEAFF,TGCGCCAGCTGCTTTGGGGGGACAGGGGTTTCTGAAGCTTTCTTT
TRBJ1-2,NA,NA,TRBV30,CAWSVAANYGYTF,TGTGCCTGGAGTGTAGCTGCGAACTATGGCTACACCTTC
TRBJ2-5,TRBD1,NA,TRBV5-5,CASSTGQGQETQYF,TGTGCCAGCAGCACAGGACAGGGCCAAGAGACCCAGTACTTC
TRBJ2-3,NA,NA,TRBV30,CAWNGRGGTDTQYF,TGTGCCTGGAATGGGCGCGGGGGCACAGATACGCAGTATTTT
TRBJ2-2,NA,NA,TRBV5-1,CASNRVPLGTGELFF,TGCGCCAGCAACCGGGTCCCATTGGGTACCGGGGAGCTGTTTTTT
TRBJ1-4,TRBD1,once,TRBV19,CASSSRGGQGGEKLFF,TGTGCCAGTAGCTCGAGGGGAGGACAGGGTGGAGAAAAACTGTTTTTT
TRBJ1-3,NA,NA,TRBV10-3,CAISERGSGNTIYF,TGTGCCATCAGTGAGCGGGGATCTGGAAACACCATATATTTT
TRBJ1-6,NA,NA,TRBV20-1,CSASISSGSPLHF,TGCAGTGCTAGTATATCGTCGGGTTCACCCCTCCACTTT
TRBJ1-1,NA,NA,TRBV7-8,CASSLEARGGNTEAFF,TGTGCCAGCAGCTTAGAAGCCCGGGGTGGGAACACTGAAGCTTTCTTT
TRBJ1-2,TRBD1,NA,TRBV28,CASRFSTGGGYGYTF,TGTGCCAGCAGATTCTCGACAGGGGGCGGTTATGGCTACACCTTC
TRBJ2-5,NA,NA,TRBV7-2,CASSLGPPYSGQETQYF,TGTGCCAGCAGCTTAGGTCCTCCTTATTCAGGGCAAGAGACCCAGTACTTC
TRBJ2-7,NA,NA,TRBV3-1/TRBV3-2,CATRGGGAYEQYF,TGTGCGACCCGGGGTGGGGGCGCATACGAGCAGTACTTC
TRBJ1-4,NA,once,TRBV11-2,CASSLLGVDEKLFF,TGTGCCAGCAGCTTACTCGGGGTGGACGAAAAACTGTTTTTT
TRBJ1-1,TRBD1,NA,TRBV24-1,CATSAPDRGRGEAFF,TGTGCCACCAGTGCCCCGGACAGGGGGCGCGGTGAAGCTTTCTTT
TRBJ2-5,TRBD1,NA,TRBV29-1,CSAQARGPAETQYF,TGCAGCGCCCAAGCGAGGGGGCCAGCGGAGACCCAGTACTTC
TRBJ2-1,TRBD1,many,TRBV7-8,CASSSTGQGVFNEQFF,TGTGCCAGCAGCTCGACGGGACAGGGTGTGTTCAATGAGCAGTTCTTC
TRBJ2-1,NA,NA,TRBV10-1,CASSEGTSHEQFF,TGCGCCAGCAGTGAAGGCACTAGCCATGAGCAGTTCTTC
TRBJ1-1,TRBD1,few,TRBV13,CASNEPDRGTEAFF,TGTGCCAGTAACGAACCGGACAGGGGAACTGAAGCTTTCTTT
TRBJ1-1,NA,NA,TRBV10-3,CAISDPLNDRAFF,TGTGCCATCAGTGACCCACTAAACGACAGGGCTTTCTTT
TRBJ2-2,NA,NA,TRBV5-1,CASSPPVNTGELFF,TGCGCCAGCAGCCCCCCGGTAAACACCGGGGAGCTGTTTTTT
TRBJ2-7,TRBD1,NA,TRBV28,CASSWDRADYEQYF,TGTGCCAGCAGTTGGGACAGAGCTGACTACGAGCAGTACTTC
TRBJ2-3,NA,NA,TRBV7-2,CASSLATPGTDTQYF,TGTGCCAGCAGCTTAGCAACACCCGGCACAGATACGCAGTATTTT
TRBJ2-7,TRBD2,NA,TRBV6-5,CATRLAGPEQYF,TGTGCCACCCGACTAGCGGGACCCGAGCAGTACTTC
TRBJ2-5,TRBD2,once,TRBV6-2/TRBV6-3,CASSYFTSGGSETQYF,TGTGCCAGCAGTTACTTTACTAGCGGGGGGTCAGAGACCCAGTACTTC
TRBJ1-2,NA,NA,TRBV6-6,CASAEGSYGYTF,TGTGCCAGCGCGGAGGGCTCCTATGGCTACACCTTC
TRBJ1-5,NA,NA,TRBV5-1,CASSPHPGNAQPQHF,TGCGCCAGCAGCCCACATCCAGGGAATGCTCAGCCCCAGCATTTT
TRBJ2-1,TRBD2,NA,TRBV5-1,CASSLGLAGVSYNEQFF,TGCGCCAGCAGCTTGGGGCTAGCGGGGGTCTCCTACAATGAGCAGTTCTTC